The clone carrying this T cell receptor beta chain was counted a single time. This sample was included in a study of OX40 agonist ivuxolimab in advanced cancers. The table came from immunoSEQ multiplex PCR; TCRdb's copy has only in-frame clones and leaves some out. Of about 63,000 clones listed, around 81% are singletons. Trimming shortened V by 2 bases and J by 4 bases, and 14 bases separated the two germline ends. The CDR3 covers 15 residues. CDR1 is SEHNR, CDR2 FQNEAQ, per germline (reference sequence). The receptor comes from an adult with an advanced solid tumor such as melanoma, head and neck, liver or kidney cancer. This specimen consisted of CD4+ or CD8+ T cells sorted from blood, obtained in a trial of the OX40 agonist ivuxolimab. This chain links TRBV7-9 with TRBJ1-1; the D is unclear. The CDR3 sequence: CASSLSALGITEAFF. As DNA, the CDR3 is TGTGCCAGCAGCTTAAGCGCCTTGGGGATCACTGAAGCTTTCTTT. Complete variable domain (other parts from reference TRBV7-9 and TRBJ1-1): DTGVSQNPRHKITKRGQNVTFRCDPISEHNRLYWYRQTLGQGPEFLTYFQNEAQLEKSRLLSDRFSAERPKGSFSTLEIQRTEQGDSAMYLCASSLSALGITEAFFGQGTRLTVV.